This passage covers 2 T cell receptor beta chains from one sample sequenced in a study of a mutant IDH1 vaccine in newly diagnosed glioma. Time point here: week 23, last vaccination. One vaccine dose held 300 ug of mutant IDH1 20-mer peptide and came with topical imiquimod. This table comes from immunoSEQ multiplex PCR, and its TCRdb copy is limited to in-frame clones, with some not included. The sample carries roughly 38,000 clones, about three quarters recorded once. Antigen specificity for these receptors is unknown. The sequences come from PBMCs, collected from a glioma patient whose treatment included an IDH1 peptide vaccine. The receptors shown here come from a man aged 45-65 years with glioma.

J is TRBJ1-5 and V is TRBV7-2; maybe TRBD1 (5 bases). Trimming pared 11 bases from V and 3 bases from J, leaving 20 bases between. Germline lookup yields CDR1 SGHTA and CDR2 FQGNSA. This CDR3 has 15 residues. In nucleotides, the CDR3 is TGTGCCGTCTCCCGGTCCCAGGGTCTCAATCAGCCCCAGCATTTT. This translates into CAVSRSQGLNQPQHF. Complete variable domain (other parts from reference TRBV7-2 and TRBJ1-5): GAGVSQSPSNKVTEKGKDVELRCDPISGHTALYWYRQSLGQGLEFLIYFQGNSAPDKSGLPSDRFSAERTGGSVSTLTIQRTQQEDSAVYLCAVSRSQGLNQPQHFGDGTRLSIL.

This chain connects TRBV5-6 to TRBJ1-1, with no clear D. Germline V lookup: CDR1 SGHDT, CDR2 YYEEEE. The ends were cut back, 0 bases at V and 5 bases at J, with 5 bases in the middle. This CDR3 contains 12 residues. CDR3 amino acids: CASSLDRTEAFF. CDR3 DNA: TGTGCCAGCAGCTTGGACCGAACTGAAGCTTTCTTT.